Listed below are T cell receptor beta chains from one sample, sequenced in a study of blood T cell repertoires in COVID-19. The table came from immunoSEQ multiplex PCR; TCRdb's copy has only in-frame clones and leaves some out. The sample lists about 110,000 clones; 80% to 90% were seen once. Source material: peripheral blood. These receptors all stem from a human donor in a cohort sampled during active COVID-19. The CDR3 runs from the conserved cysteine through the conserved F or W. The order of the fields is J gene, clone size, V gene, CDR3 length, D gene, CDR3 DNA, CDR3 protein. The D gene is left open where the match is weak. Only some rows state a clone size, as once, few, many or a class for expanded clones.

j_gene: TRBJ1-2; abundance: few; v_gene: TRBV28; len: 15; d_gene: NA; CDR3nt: TGTGCCAGCAGCCATCCCCGGGGAGGTAGCTATGGCTACACCTTC; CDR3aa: CASSHPRGGSYGYTF
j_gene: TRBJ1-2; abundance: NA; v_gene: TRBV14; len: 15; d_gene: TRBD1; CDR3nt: TGTGCCAGCAGCTCGAGACAGGGGGCAGTGCTCGGCTACACCTTC; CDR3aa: CASSSRQGAVLGYTF
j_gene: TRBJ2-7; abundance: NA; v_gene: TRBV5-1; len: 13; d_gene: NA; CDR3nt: TGCGCCAGCAGCTTGGCCGGTTCCTACGAGCAGTACTTC; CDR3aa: CASSLAGSYEQYF
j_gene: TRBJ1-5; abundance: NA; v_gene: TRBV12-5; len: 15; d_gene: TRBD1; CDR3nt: TGTGCTAGTGGGACAGGGGGGGGATTGAATCAGCCCCAGCATTTT; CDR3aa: CASGTGGGLNQPQHF
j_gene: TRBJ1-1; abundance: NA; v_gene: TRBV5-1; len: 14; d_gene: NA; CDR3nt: TGCGCCAGCATCTTAGGGAGGGGGTCCACTGAAGCTTTCTTT; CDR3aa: CASILGRGSTEAFF
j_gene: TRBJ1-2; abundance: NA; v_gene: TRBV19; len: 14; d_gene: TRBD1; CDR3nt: TGTGCCAGTAGTATGGGACAGGGAAGAGGTGGCTACACCTTC; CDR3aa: CASSMGQGRGGYTF
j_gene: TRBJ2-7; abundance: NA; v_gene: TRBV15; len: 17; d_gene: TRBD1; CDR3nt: TGTGCCACCAGCAGAGCCACCGGGACAGAGACGATCTACGAGCAGTACTTC; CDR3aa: CATSRATGTETIYEQYF
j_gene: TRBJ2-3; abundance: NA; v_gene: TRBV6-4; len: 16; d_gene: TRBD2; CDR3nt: TGTGCCAGCAGCCGACTAGCGGGAGTCTGCACAGATACGCAGTATTTT; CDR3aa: CASSRLAGVCTDTQYF
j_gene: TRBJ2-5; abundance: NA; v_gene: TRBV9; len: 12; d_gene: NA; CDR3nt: TGTGCCAGCAGCCCCCCAGGGGAGACCCAGTACTTC; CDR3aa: CASSPPGETQYF
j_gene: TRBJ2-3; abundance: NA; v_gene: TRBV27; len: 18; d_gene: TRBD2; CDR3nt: TGTGCCAGCAGTTCGACTAGCGGGGTGTACGGGAGCACAGATACGCAGTATTTT; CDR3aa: CASSSTSGVYGSTDTQYF
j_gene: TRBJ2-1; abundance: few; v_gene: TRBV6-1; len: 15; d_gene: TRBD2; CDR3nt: TGTGCCAGCAGTGAGAGCGGGGGGGCCTACAATGAGCAGTTCTTC; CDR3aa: CASSESGGAYNEQFF
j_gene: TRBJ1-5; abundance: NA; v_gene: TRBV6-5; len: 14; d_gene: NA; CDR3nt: TGTGCCACCACTTCCAGGGGACGAAATCAGCCCCAGCATTTT; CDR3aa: CATTSRGRNQPQHF
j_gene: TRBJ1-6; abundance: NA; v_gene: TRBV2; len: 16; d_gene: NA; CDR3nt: TGTGCCACCCTAGAGGGGGTCAGGGGCGAAACCGGCGCCCTCCACTTT; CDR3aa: CATLEGVRGETGALHF